This TCR beta chain was found in a study of PD-L1 blockade in urothelial cancer. The wider study: Males with bladder-origin urothelial cancer made up about 90% of the 29 patients.

The patients had locally advanced or metastatic urothelial carcinoma. The templates were synthetic TCR analogs, and they were spiked into each PCR. Using immunoSEQ multiplex PCR, the repertoire was profiled, and TCRdb retains in-frame clones only, with some absent. The sample has 15,000 to 20,000 clones, roughly 87% seen once; the top ten hold roughly 6%. For this clone: Antigen specificity is unknown.

Study results and limitations: Below-median blood TCR clonality before treatment forecast better survival.

The specimen was PBMCs, collected around atezolizumab (anti-PD-L1) treatment. The receptor was isolated from a man over 45 with urothelial cancer.

CDR3 nucleotide sequence: TGTGCCAGCACCCTAGGGAGTTCTGGGGCCAACGTCCTGACTTTC. Protein sequence: CASTLGSSGANVLTF. The J gene is TRBJ2-6, the V gene TRBV6-5, with D possibly being TRBD2 (5 bases). This CDR3 has 15 residues. CDR1 is MNHEY, CDR2 SVGAGI, per germline. Trimming removed 7 bases from V and 1 base from J, with 11 bases in between.